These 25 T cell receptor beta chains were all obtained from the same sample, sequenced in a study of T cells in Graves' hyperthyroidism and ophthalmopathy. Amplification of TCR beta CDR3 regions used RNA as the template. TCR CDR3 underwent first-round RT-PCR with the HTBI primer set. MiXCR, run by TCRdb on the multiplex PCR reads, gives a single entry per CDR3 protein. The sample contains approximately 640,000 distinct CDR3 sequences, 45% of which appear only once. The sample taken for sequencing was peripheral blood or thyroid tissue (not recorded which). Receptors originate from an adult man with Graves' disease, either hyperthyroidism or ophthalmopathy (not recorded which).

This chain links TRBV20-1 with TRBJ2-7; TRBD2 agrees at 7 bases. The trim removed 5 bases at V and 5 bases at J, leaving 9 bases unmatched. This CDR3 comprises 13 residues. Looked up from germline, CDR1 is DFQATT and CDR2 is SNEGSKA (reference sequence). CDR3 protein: CSAGGGGPHEQYF. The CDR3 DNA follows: TGCAGTGCTGGCGGGGGAGGGCCCCACGAGCAGTACTTC.

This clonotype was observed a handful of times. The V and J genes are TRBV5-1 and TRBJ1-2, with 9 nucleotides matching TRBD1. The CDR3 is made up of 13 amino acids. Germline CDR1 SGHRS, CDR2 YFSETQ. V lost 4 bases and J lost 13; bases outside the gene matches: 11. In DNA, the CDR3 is TGCGCCAGCAGCCCTTGGACAGGGGAACGATTCACCTTC. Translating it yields CASSPWTGERFTF. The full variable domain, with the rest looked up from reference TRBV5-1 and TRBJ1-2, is KAGVTQTPRYLIKTRGQQVTLSCSPISGHRSVSWYQQTPGQGLQFLFEYFSETQRNKGNFPGRFSGRQFSNSRSEMNVSTLELGDSALYLCASSPWTGERFTFGSGTRLTVV.

CDR3 residues: CAIRERGQVYNSPLHF. CDR3 coding DNA: TGTGCCATCAGAGAACGAGGACAGGTCTATAATTCACCCCTCCACTTT. The J gene is TRBJ1-6, the V gene TRBV10-3, with 7 positions matching TRBD1. J lost 3 bases, V lost 6 bases, and 8 bases had no gene match. CDR1 is ENHRY and CDR2 is SYGVKD in the germline V gene. This CDR3 is built from 16 residues.

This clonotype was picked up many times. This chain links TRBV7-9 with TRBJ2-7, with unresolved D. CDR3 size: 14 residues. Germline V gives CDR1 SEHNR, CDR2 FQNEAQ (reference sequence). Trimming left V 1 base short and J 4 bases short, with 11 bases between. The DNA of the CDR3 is TGTGCCAGCAGCTTAGGCCCAAATCGGTACGAGCAGTACTTC. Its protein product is CASSLGPNRYEQYF.

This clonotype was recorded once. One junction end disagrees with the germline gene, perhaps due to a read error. The CDR3 reads CASRTRGGIGNQPQHF. The CDR3 region has the DNA TGTGCCAGCAGGACCAGGGGAGGCATAGGCAATCAGCCCCAGCATTTT. The chain carries TRBV10-1 and TRBJ1-5; perhaps TRBD1 as D (6 bases). The CDR3 spans 16 residues. Germline values: CDR1 WNHNN, CDR2 SYGVQD (reference sequence).

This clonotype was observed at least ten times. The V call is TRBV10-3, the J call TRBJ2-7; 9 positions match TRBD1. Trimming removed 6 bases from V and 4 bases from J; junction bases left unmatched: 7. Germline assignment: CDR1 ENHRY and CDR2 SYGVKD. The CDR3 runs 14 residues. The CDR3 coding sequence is TGTGCCATCAGCGACACAGGGGGCGAGTACGAGCAGTACTTC. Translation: CAISDTGGEYEQYF.

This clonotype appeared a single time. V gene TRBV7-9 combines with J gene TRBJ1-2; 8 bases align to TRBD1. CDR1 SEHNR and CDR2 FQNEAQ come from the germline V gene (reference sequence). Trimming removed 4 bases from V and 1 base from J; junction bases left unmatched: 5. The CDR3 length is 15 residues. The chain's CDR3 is CASSSGQGFNYGYTF. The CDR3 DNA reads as TGTGCCAGCAGCTCCGGACAGGGTTTTAACTATGGCTACACCTTC. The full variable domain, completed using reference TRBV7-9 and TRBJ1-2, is DTGVSQNPRHKITKRGQNVTFRCDPISEHNRLYWYRQTLGQGPEFLTYFQNEAQLEKSRLLSDRFSAERPKGSFSTLEIQRTEQGDSAMYLCASSSGQGFNYGYTFGSGTRLTVV.

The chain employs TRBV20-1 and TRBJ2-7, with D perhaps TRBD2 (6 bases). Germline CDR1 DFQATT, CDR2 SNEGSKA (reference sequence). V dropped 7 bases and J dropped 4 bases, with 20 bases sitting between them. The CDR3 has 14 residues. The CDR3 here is CSVGLGGLEYEQYF. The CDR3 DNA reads TGCAGTGTGGGCTTGGGGGGTTTAGAATACGAGCAGTACTTC.

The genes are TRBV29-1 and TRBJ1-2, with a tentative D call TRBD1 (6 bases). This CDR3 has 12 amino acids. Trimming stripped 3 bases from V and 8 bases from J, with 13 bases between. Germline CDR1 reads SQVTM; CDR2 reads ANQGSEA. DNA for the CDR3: TGCAGCGTTGAGTCAGGGGCGTCAGGCTACACCTTC. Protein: CSVESGASGYTF. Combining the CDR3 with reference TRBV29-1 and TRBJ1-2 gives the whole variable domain SAVISQKPSRDICQRGTSLTIQCQVDSQVTMMFWYRQQPGQSLTLIATANQGSEATYESGFVIDKFPISRPNLTFSTLTVSNMSPEDSSIYLCSVESGASGYTFGSGTRLTVV.

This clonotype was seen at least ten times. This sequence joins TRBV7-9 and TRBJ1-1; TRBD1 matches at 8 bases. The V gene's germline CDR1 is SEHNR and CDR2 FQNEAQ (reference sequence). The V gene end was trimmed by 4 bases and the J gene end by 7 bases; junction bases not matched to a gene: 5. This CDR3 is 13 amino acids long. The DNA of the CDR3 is TGTGCCAGCAGCTCTCAGGGGGCGGATGAAGCTTTCTTT. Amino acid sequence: CASSSQGADEAFF.

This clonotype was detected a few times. CDR3 in amino acids: CASWRSGNTIYF. The CDR3 coding sequence is TGTGCCAGCTGGAGGTCCGGAAACACCATATATTTT. The chain links TRBV6-6 to TRBJ1-3; D is undetermined. This CDR3 region has 12 residues. Germline-derived CDR1 and CDR2 are MNHNY and SVGAGI (reference sequence). Between the trimmed V and J ends, which lost 8 bases and 4 bases, there was a span of 9 bases.

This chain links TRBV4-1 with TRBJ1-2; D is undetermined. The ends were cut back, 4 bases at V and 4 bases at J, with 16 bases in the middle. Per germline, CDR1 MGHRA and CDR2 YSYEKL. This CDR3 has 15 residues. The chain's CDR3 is CASSPDLQGSYGYTF. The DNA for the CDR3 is TGCGCCAGCAGCCCAGATCTTCAAGGGAGCTATGGCTACACCTTC.

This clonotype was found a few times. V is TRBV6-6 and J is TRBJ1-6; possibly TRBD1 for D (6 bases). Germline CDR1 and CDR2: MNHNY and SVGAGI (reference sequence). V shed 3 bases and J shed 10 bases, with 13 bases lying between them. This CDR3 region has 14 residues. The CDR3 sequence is CASSYNAGASPLHF. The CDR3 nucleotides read TGTGCCAGCAGTTATAACGCAGGGGCCTCACCCCTCCACTTT.

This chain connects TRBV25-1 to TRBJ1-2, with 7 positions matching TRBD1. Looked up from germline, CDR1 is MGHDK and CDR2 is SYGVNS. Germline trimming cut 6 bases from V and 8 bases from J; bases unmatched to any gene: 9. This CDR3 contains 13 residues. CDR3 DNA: TGTGCCAGCAGCCAGGACAACAGGGGCGGCTACACCTTC. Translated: CASSQDNRGGYTF.

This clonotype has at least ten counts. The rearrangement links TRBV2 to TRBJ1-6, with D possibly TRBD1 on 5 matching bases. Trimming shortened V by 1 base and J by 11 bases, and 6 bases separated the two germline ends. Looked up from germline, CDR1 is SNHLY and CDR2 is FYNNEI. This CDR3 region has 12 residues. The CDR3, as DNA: TGTGCCAGCAGTGAAGGGGGACCACCCCTCCACTTT. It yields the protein CASSEGGPPLHF.

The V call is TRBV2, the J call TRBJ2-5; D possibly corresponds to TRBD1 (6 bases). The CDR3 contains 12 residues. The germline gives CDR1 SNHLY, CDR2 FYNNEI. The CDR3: CDPGHIQETQYF. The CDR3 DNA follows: TGTGACCCGGGACACATCCAAGAGACCCAGTACTTC.

This CDR3 reads CASSPATLDEQYF. The CDR3 region has the DNA TGTGCCAGCTCACCAGCTACCCTCGACGAGCAGTACTTC. The rearrangement joins TRBV7-6 to TRBJ2-7, with no clear D. Trimming removed 8 bases from V and 5 bases from J, with 16 bases in between. The germline CDR1 and CDR2 sequences are SGHVS and FNYEAQ. This CDR3 is built from 13 residues.

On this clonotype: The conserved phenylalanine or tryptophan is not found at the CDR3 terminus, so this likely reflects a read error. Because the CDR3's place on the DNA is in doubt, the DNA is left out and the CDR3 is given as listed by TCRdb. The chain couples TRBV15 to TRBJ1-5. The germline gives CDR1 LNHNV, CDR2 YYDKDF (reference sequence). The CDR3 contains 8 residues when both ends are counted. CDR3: CATSPRDS.

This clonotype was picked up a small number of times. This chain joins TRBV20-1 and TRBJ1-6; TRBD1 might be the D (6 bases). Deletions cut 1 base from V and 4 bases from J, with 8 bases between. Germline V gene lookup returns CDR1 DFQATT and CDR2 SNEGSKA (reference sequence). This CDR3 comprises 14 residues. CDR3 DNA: TGCAGTGCTAGAGCAGGGGAGTATAATTCACCCCTCCACTTT. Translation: CSARAGEYNSPLHF.

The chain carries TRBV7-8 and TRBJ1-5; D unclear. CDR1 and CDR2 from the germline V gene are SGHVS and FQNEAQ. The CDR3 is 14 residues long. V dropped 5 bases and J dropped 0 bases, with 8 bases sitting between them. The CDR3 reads CASSPYYSNQPQHF. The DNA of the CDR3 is TGTGCCAGCAGCCCATATTATAGCAATCAGCCCCAGCATTTT.

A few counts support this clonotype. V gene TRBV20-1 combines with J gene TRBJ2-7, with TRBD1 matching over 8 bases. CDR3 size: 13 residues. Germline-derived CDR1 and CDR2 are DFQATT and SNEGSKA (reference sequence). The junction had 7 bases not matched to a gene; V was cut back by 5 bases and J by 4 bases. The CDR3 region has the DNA TGCAGTGCTTCTGACAGGGGACCATACGAGCAGTACTTC. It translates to CSASDRGPYEQYF.

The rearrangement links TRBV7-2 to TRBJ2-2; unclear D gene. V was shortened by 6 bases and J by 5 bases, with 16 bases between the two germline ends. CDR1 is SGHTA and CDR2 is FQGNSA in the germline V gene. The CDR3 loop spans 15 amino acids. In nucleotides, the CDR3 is TGTGCCAGCAGTTTCACCTGGGGTTGGACCGGGGAGCTGTTTTTT. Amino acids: CASSFTWGWTGELFF.

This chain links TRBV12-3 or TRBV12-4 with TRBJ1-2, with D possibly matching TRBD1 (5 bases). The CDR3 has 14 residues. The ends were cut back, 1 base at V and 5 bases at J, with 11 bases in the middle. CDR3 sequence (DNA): TGTGCCAGCAGTTTAGGACCAGGGCGTTATGGCTACACCTTC. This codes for CASSLGPGRYGYTF.

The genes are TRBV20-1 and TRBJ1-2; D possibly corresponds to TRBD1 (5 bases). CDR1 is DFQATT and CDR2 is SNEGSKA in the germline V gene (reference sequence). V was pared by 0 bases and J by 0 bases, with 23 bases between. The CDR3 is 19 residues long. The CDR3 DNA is TGCAGTGCTAGAGACCTAACTGGGACGGTCACGTTAGCTAACTATGGCTACACCTTC. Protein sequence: CSARDLTGTVTLANYGYTF.

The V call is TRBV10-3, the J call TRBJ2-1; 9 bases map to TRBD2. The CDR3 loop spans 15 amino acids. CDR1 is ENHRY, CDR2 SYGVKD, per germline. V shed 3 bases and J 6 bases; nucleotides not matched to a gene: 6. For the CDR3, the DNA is TGTGCCATCAGTGATGGGGCTAGCGGGATCAATGAGCAGTTCTTC. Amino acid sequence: CAISDGASGINEQFF.